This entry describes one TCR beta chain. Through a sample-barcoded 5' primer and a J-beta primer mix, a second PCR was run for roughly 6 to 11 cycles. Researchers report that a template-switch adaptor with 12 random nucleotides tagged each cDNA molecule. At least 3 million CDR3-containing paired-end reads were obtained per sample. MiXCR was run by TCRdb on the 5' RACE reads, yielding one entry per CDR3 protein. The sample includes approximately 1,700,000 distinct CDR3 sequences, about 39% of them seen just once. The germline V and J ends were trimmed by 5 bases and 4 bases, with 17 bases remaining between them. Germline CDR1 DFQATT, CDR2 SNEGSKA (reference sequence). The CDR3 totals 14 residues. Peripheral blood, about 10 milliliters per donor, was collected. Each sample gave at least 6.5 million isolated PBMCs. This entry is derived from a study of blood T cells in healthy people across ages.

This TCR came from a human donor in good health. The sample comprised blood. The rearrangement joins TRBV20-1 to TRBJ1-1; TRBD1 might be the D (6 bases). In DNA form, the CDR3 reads TGCAGTGCTTTCAACAGGGAATTGAGCACTGAAGCTTTCTTT. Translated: CSAFNRELSTEAFF.